The source of this TCR beta chain is a study of blood T cell repertoires in COVID-19. The wider study: Acute and convalescent COVID-19 specimens originated in the United States, Italy and Spain. T cells, B-cell-depleted T cells, or PBMCs supplied cDNA or gDNA.

This CDR3 is 13 amino acids long. Germline trimming cut 7 bases from V and 7 bases from J; bases unmatched to any gene: 4. Per germline, CDR1 MNHEY and CDR2 SVGAGI. How the authors handled the data: Reference gene primer amplification gave nucleated cell count estimates. Sequencing used immunoSEQ multiplex PCR; TCRdb keeps in-frame clones, though not all of them. V and J calls and clone size are given by that table; D and trimming were obtained from the DNA. The sample has 200,000 to 250,000 clones; 70% to 90% are singletons. The genes are TRBV6-5 and TRBJ1-6, with TRBD1 identical over 7 bases. Sequencing used peripheral blood. This TCR was sampled from a man aged 80 or over with acute or convalescent COVID-19. CDR3 in DNA: TGTGCCAGCAAAGAGACAGGGAATTCACCCCTCCACTTT. As protein: CASKETGNSPLHF.